What follows is one T cell receptor beta chain and its context. The sample comes from a study of blood T cell repertoires in COVID-19. As for the study in general: Samples of COVID-19 (acute and convalescent) were obtained from the United States, Italy and Spain. PBMCs, B-cell-depleted T cells, or T cells were the source of the cDNA or gDNA that made up the material.

The V end was cut by 3 bases, the J end by 7 bases, with 12 bases between. Germline CDR1 is MDHEN and CDR2 is SYDVKM. The CDR3 has 13 residues. As processed by the authors: Reference gene primer amplification yielded estimated nucleated cell counts. Generated by immunoSEQ multiplex PCR, the TCRdb table keeps only in-frame clones and is missing some. The V and J calls and clone size come from that table; D and trimming were worked out from the DNA. Of some 110,000 clones listed, roughly nine tenths were seen once; the top ten hold 7.7%. The receptor was derived from a human donor in a cohort sampled during active COVID-19. The sequenced material came from peripheral blood. The V and J genes are TRBV28 and TRBJ1-2; D gene unclear. CDR3 sequence reads: CASSFNLVLGYTF. The CDR3 coding sequence is TGTGCCAGCAGTTTTAACTTGGTTCTTGGCTACACCTTC.